This TCR beta chain was recorded in a study of blood T cell repertoires in COVID-19 (dated by TCRdb to 2020 to 2021). Background on the whole study: Samples from collaborators originated in the United States, Italy and Spain and spanned both the acute and convalescent phases of COVID-19. The dataset comprised deeply sampled blood TCRbeta repertoires from subjects exposed to, actively infected with, or recovered from COVID-19. The prospective study material was composed of cDNA or gDNA derived from T cells, B-cell-depleted T cells, or PBMCs. Samples came from the ongoing ImmuneRACE study (first 160 participants) plus 1,254 subjects from 6 global collaborators. Where HLA class I and class II types were available, the types were taken from metadata supplied by the sample provider, not from assay-based typing. Nearly every sample came with metadata listing a de-identified subject ID, COVID-19 status, age in years and sex. The repertoires were made available in a free public database intended to serve as a resource for research on the immune response to SARS-CoV-2.

Collaborating institutions collected whole blood in K2EDTA tubes following their own protocols. For TCRbeta analysis, collaborators shipped samples as frozen whole blood, isolated PBMCs, or DNA extracted from either of those sample types. TCRbeta CDR3 regions were amplified from genomic DNA using the immunoSEQ Assay, a bias-controlled multiplex PCR. Per the original workflow: Nucleated cell counts per sample were estimated from amplification of reference gene primers within the assay. To quantify the absolute abundance of each unique TCRbeta CDR3 rearrangement, sequence reads were collapsed and filtered. For each sample, productive Simpson clonality was calculated as the square root of Simpson's diversity index over productive rearrangements. The source is immuneACCESS, and TCRdb retained only in-frame sequences with V and J called. Part of the clones is not carried over; for the studies checked, unresolved V genes explain less than half of this, and the remainder is unexplained. The V and J calls and clone size are taken from that table; D and trimming were inferred from the DNA. The sample yields some 130,000 clones; 85% to 90% were counted once. The ten largest clonotypes hold roughly a tenth of the sample.

Overall results and qualifications from the work: The amount of clinical and demographic metadata varied by source and participant and was provided uncurated.

The germline V gene (reference sequence) provides CDR1 SGHAT and CDR2 FQDESV. Here V drops 4 bases and J drops 3 bases, and the junction holds 5 bases not matched to any gene. The CDR3 covers 14 residues, taking in both the cysteine and the phenylalanine. The read is trimmed to its CDR3 DNA, 42 bases read in frame from base 1. This clone was detected once. Its antigen remains undetermined. Base-call qualities are not available, and no considerably larger clone is one nucleotide away. The clonotype originates from a man older than 75 with acute or convalescent COVID-19. The receptor chain draws on TRBV11-1 and TRBJ2-7, with 8 central nucleotides matching TRBD1. The sample comprised peripheral blood. The DNA sequence is as follows: TGTGCCAGCAGCTCGGGGACAGGTAACTACGAGCAGTACTTC. Translated, this is CASSSGTGNYEQYF.